This T cell receptor beta chain was sequenced during a study of response to subunit inactivated influenza vaccine. One entry per CDR3 protein results from TCRdb running MiXCR on the RT-PCR reads. The sample has roughly 760,000 distinct CDR3 sequences; 21% are singletons. This CDR3 is 14 amino acids long. In germline, CDR1 is MNHEY, CDR2 SVGEGT. Between the trimmed V and J ends, which lost 5 bases and 4 bases, there was a span of 11 bases. Here the sequenced sample was PBMCs from blood, taken around 5 days after vaccination. V and J are TRBV6-2 or TRBV6-3 and TRBJ2-2; no reliable D call. This TCR was recovered from a man between 50 and 59 years old who received an inactivated influenza vaccine. CDR3 residues: CASSPGPITGELFF. DNA of the CDR3: TGTGCCAGCAGTCCCGGACCTATCACCGGGGAGCTGTTTTTT.